Below are 9 T cell receptor beta chains sequenced from a single sample in a study of T-cell memory formation after mild COVID-19. TCRdb re-analysed the 5' RACE reads in MiXCR, keeping a single row per CDR3 protein. The sample records fewer than 350,000 distinct CDR3 sequences, 8% to 10% being singletons. Source material: PBMCs or a T cell subset sorted from them (not recorded which). The origin of the receptors is a man aged 18-30 years who had mild COVID-19 (a few samples of this study predate the infection). Cell type and time point are not known.

This rearrangement joins TRBV4-2 to TRBJ2-3; D ambiguous. Germline CDR1 reads LGHNA; CDR2 reads YNFKEQ. V was shortened by 0 bases and J by 10 bases, with 14 bases between the two germline ends. The CDR3 sequence is 14 residues long. The DNA for the CDR3 is TGTGCCAGCAGCCAAGAAGGGCGTGAGATTGCGCAGTATTTT. Protein sequence: CASSQEGREIAQYF.

CDR3 sequence reads: CASSLRQGATDGYTF. In DNA, the CDR3 is TGCGCCAGCAGTTTAAGACAGGGTGCGACTGATGGCTACACCTTC. The gene calls are TRBV5-1 and TRBJ1-2, with TRBD1 identical over 7 bases. V was pared by 5 bases and J by 6 bases, with 13 bases of the junction left unmatched. CDR1 and CDR2 from the germline V gene are SGHRS and YFSETQ. The CDR3 sequence is 15 residues long.

The rearrangement uses TRBV4-1 and TRBJ2-7; 8 bases align to TRBD2. J lost 5 bases, V lost 4 bases, and 7 bases had no gene match. CDR3 length: 14 residues. CDR1 is MGHRA and CDR2 is YSYEKL in the germline V gene. CDR3 loop: CASSPRRGANEQYF. CDR3 bases: TGCGCCAGCAGCCCCCGGCGGGGGGCCAACGAGCAGTACTTC.

The chain carries TRBV2 and TRBJ2-1; D is unclear. The ends were cut back, 6 bases at V and 6 bases at J, with 21 bases in the middle. The CDR3 extends over 16 amino acids. Germline lookup yields CDR1 SNHLY and CDR2 FYNNEI. The CDR3, as DNA: TGTGCCAGCAGCTCACCTAAGGGAAGGGCCTCCAATGAGCAGTTCTTC. As protein: CASSSPKGRASNEQFF.

This clonotype was found many times. The chain carries TRBV7-2 and TRBJ2-5; 8 nucleotides match TRBD2. CDR1 and CDR2 from the germline V gene are SGHTA and FQGNSA. The CDR3 length is 14 residues. J lost 1 base, V lost 2 bases, and 0 bases had no gene match. CDR3 bases: TGTGCCAGCAGCTTAACTAGCGGCCAAGAGACCCAGTACTTC. Encoded protein: CASSLTSGQETQYF.

The V call is TRBV7-3, the J call TRBJ2-2; D is unclear. With 6 bases removed from V and 6 bases from J, the gap between germline ends came to 14 bases. The CDR3 sequence is 14 residues long. In germline, CDR1 is SGHTA, CDR2 FQGTGA. The CDR3 loop is CASRPGPGPGELFF. CDR3 sequence (DNA): TGTGCCAGCAGGCCGGGTCCCGGCCCCGGGGAGCTGTTTTTT.

The CDR3 sequence: CATQKSAGQGYEQYV. Written as DNA, the CDR3 is TGTGCCACCCAGAAATCAGCGGGACAAGGCTACGAGCAGTACGTC. The V gene is TRBV27, the J gene TRBJ2-7; D is perhaps TRBD2 (7 bases). CDR3 length: 15 residues. Germline CDR1 reads MNHEY; CDR2 reads SMNVEV (reference sequence). Trimming took off 10 bases at V and 3 bases at J, with 22 bases between the two ends.

The chain employs TRBV30 and TRBJ1-1; D possibly corresponds to TRBD1 (6 bases). Germline V gives CDR1 GTSNPN, CDR2 SVGIG (reference sequence). The CDR3 loop spans 14 amino acids. V lost 0 bases, J lost 5 bases, and 13 bases lay in between. CDR3 nucleotides: TGTGCCTGGAGTGTTTTAAGGGGGTGGACTGAAGCTTTCTTT. It codes for CAWSVLRGWTEAFF. Full variable domain (outside the CDR3, taken from reference TRBV30 and TRBJ1-1): SQTIHQWPATLVQPVGSPLSLECTVEGTSNPNLYWYRQAAGRGLQLLFYSVGIGQISSEVPQNLSASRPQDRQFILSSKKLLLSDSGFYLCAWSVLRGWTEAFFGQGTRLTVV.

The table lists this clonotype with a few counts. The chain couples TRBV5-1 to TRBJ2-5; maybe TRBD1 (6 bases). Trimming pared 4 bases from V and 1 base from J, leaving 11 bases between. Per the germline V gene, CDR1 is SGHRS and CDR2 is YFSETQ. This CDR3 is built from 14 residues. The CDR3 protein is CASSMDSTQETQYF. DNA for the CDR3: TGCGCCAGCAGCATGGACAGTACCCAAGAGACCCAGTACTTC.